Shown below are 14 T cell receptor beta chains from a single sample sequenced in a study of shared clonotypes between healthy human individuals. TCRdb's table, derived via immunoSEQ multiplex PCR, lists solely in-frame clones and lacks some. The sample has fewer than 150,000 clones, about 62% seen once. Sequenced: memory CD8+ T cells sorted from blood. Subset: CD45RO+ cells pooled with CCR7-negative TemRA cells. The receptors originated from a woman younger than 45 in good health.

This clone has only a few counts. This likely traces to a read error, being one base from a far larger clone. The V and J genes are TRBV5-4 and TRBJ2-3; D call uncertain. The germline V gene encodes CDR1 SGHNT and CDR2 YYREEE (reference sequence). This CDR3 has 16 amino acids. The V end was cut by 0 bases, the J end by 6 bases, with 17 bases between. CDR3 amino acids: CASSLEPLNPLDTQYF. In nucleotides, the CDR3 is TGTGCCAGCAGCTTGGAGCCGCTCAATCCCCTGGATACGCAGTATTTT.

V gene TRBV6-6 combines with J gene TRBJ1-5, with 7 bases identical to TRBD1. This CDR3 spans 15 amino acids. The J segment lost 7 bases and the V segment lost 0 bases, leaving 6 bases of the junction unmatched. Per germline, CDR1 MNHNY and CDR2 SVGAGI (reference sequence). This CDR3 is CASSYSTGDVQPQHF. CDR3 nucleotides: TGTGCCAGCAGTTACTCAACAGGGGACGTCCAGCCCCAGCATTTT.

In this sample, this clone turned up once. The chain employs TRBV11-3 and TRBJ2-1; D gene unclear. The V end was cut by 5 bases, the J end by 1 base, with 12 bases between. Germline V CDR1 and CDR2: SGHNT, YENEEA. The CDR3 extends over 15 amino acids. CDR3 loop: CASSQDEESYNEQFF. The DNA of the CDR3 is TGTGCCAGCAGCCAAGATGAAGAATCCTACAATGAGCAGTTCTTC.

The rearrangement uses TRBV5-4 and TRBJ1-1; D uncertain. The V gene's germline CDR1 is SGHNT and CDR2 YYREEE (reference sequence). Trimming pared 0 bases from V and 7 bases from J, leaving 10 bases between. The CDR3 runs to 13 residues. The CDR3, as DNA: TGTGCCAGCAGCTTGGTGAATAGGGTTGAAGCTTTCTTT. Protein sequence: CASSLVNRVEAFF.

The chain is built from TRBV6-1 and TRBJ2-7; TRBD1 aligns across 12 bases. The CDR3 loop spans 22 amino acids. Germline lookup yields CDR1 MNHNS and CDR2 SASEGT. V shed 0 bases and J 3 bases; nucleotides not matched to a gene: 21. The CDR3 nucleotides read TGTGCCAGCAGTGAAGCGCGTAGGTCCCGGGACAGGGGGCTGATACGATACTACGAGCAGTACTTC. Protein: CASSEARRSRDRGLIRYYEQYF.

V gene TRBV5-1 combines with J gene TRBJ1-5; TRBD1 matches 7 bases. Germline V CDR1 and CDR2: SGHRS, YFSETQ. Trimming cost V 2 bases and J 2 bases; bases outside gene matches: 4. The CDR3 is 15 amino acids. The CDR3 protein is CASSLSDRGNQPQHF. The CDR3 region has the DNA TGCGCCAGCAGCTTATCAGACAGGGGCAATCAGCCCCAGCATTTT.

This sequence joins TRBV6-4 and TRBJ2-1; TRBD2 agrees at 9 bases. Germline lookup yields CDR1 MRHNA and CDR2 SNTAGT. The length of the CDR3 is 14 residues. V lost 2 bases, J lost 9 bases, and 5 bases stayed unmatched. The CDR3 nucleotides read TGTGCCAGCAGTGACGGAGCGGGAGGACGTGAGCAGTTCTTC. Its protein product is CASSDGAGGREQFF.

V and J are TRBV28 and TRBJ1-5; 8 bases align to TRBD1. There are 13 residues in the CDR3. V trimming: 6 bases; J trimming: 14 bases; junction bases outside the gene matches: 12. Germline V gene data show CDR1 as MDHEN and CDR2 as SYDVKM. This chain's CDR3 is CASRRGHRGAKHF. CDR3 nucleotide sequence: TGTGCCAGCAGGCGGGGACACAGGGGGGCCAAGCATTTT.

This clone has a count of ten or more. This chain uses TRBV6-1 with TRBJ2-1; perhaps D is TRBD1 or TRBD2 (6 bases each). V was cut by 7 bases and J by 5 bases, with 15 bases left in between. The CDR3 is made up of 14 amino acids. Germline V lookup: CDR1 MNHNS, CDR2 SASEGT. CDR3 coding DNA: TGTGCCAGCATGGCAGGGGAGGAACACAATGAGCAGTTCTTC. Translated, it gives CASMAGEEHNEQFF.

The J gene is TRBJ2-7, the V gene TRBV2; 7 positions agree with TRBD1. This CDR3 has 14 amino acids. The V gene end was trimmed by 6 bases and the J gene end by 7 bases; junction bases not matched to a gene: 12. Per germline, CDR1 SNHLY and CDR2 FYNNEI. This CDR3 reads CASRLPGQPGEQYF. In DNA form, the CDR3 reads TGTGCCAGCAGGTTGCCGGGACAGCCTGGGGAGCAGTACTTC.

The V and J genes are TRBV27 and TRBJ1-1; D not certain. The V end was cut by 3 bases, the J end by 5 bases, with 10 bases between. The CDR3 spans 13 residues. Germline lookup yields CDR1 MNHEY and CDR2 SMNVEV (reference sequence). The CDR3 protein is CASSFGVGTEAFF. The CDR3 DNA follows: TGTGCCAGCAGTTTCGGGGTAGGGACTGAAGCTTTCTTT.

This clone was counted a single time. The chain combines TRBV7-6 with TRBJ2-1, with a weak D call TRBD2 (6 bases). There are 15 residues in the CDR3. Trimming pared 3 bases from V and 7 bases from J, leaving 16 bases between. Germline V gene lookup returns CDR1 SGHVS and CDR2 FNYEAQ. CDR3 protein: CASSLSSGGGNEQFF. In nucleotides, the CDR3 is TGTGCCAGCAGCTTGAGTAGTGGAGGAGGGAATGAGCAGTTCTTC.

This rearrangement joins TRBV4-2 to TRBJ2-1; D is perhaps TRBD2 (5 bases). The length of the CDR3 is 14 residues. V lost 0 bases to trimming and J lost 8 bases, with 11 bases between them. The V gene's germline CDR1 is LGHNA and CDR2 YNFKEQ. CDR3 region: CASSQDWGADEQFF. Here the CDR3 DNA reads TGTGCCAGCAGCCAAGACTGGGGAGCCGATGAGCAGTTCTTC.

This clone was seen a single time. The chain uses TRBV7-9 and TRBJ2-1; 7 bases are a match to TRBD2. CDR1 and CDR2 from the germline V gene are SEHNR and FQNEAQ (reference sequence). V shed 5 bases, J shed 8 bases, and the junction held 6 bases outside the gene matches. The CDR3 length is 13 residues. The CDR3 spells CASSLGTTDEQFF. The CDR3 region has the DNA TGTGCCAGCAGCCTAGGGACTACCGATGAGCAGTTCTTC.